This T cell receptor (beta chain) was retrieved from a study of cytomegalovirus exposure and HLA in healthy donors. Both 60 Vbeta primers and 13 Jbeta primers went into the PCR. Repertoires were generated with immunoSEQ multiplex PCR, while TCRdb's copy carries only in-frame clones and drops some. Here the sample spans more than 30,000 clones, about 67% being singletons. The sequenced sample was PBMCs. The sequence was collected from a man aged 30 to 45 in good health and CMV-seronegative.

The CDR3 nucleotides are TGTGCCAGCTCACCACGGTTCCCCGGGACAGGTAACAAACCGAACACTGAAGCTTTCTTT. It encodes CASSPRFPGTGNKPNTEAFF. The chain joins TRBV18 to TRBJ1-1, with TRBD1 identical over 8 bases. Looked up from germline, CDR1 is KGHSH and CDR2 is LQKENI. Germline trimming cut 1 base from V and 1 base from J; bases unmatched to any gene: 17. The CDR3 consists of 20 residues. Variable domain in full (rest from reference TRBV18 and TRBJ1-1): NAGVMQNPRHLVRRRGQEARLRCSPMKGHSHVYWYRQLPEEGLKFMVYLQKENIIDESGMPKERFSAEFPKEGPSILRIQQVVRGDSAAYFCASSPRFPGTGNKPNTEAFFGQGTRLTVV.